This T cell receptor (beta chain) was identified in a study of shared clonotypes between healthy human individuals. This table comes from immunoSEQ multiplex PCR, and its TCRdb copy is limited to in-frame clones, with some not included. The sample has roughly 1,000,000 clones, around 78% seen once. Trimming at V came to 0 bases and at J to 4 bases, leaving 5 bases not matched to a gene. The CDR3 sequence is 15 residues long. Germline V gene sequence: CDR1 LGHNA, CDR2 YSLEER. The receptor's source is a man aged 18 to 29 in good health. Some clones in this sample may be carry-over from other donors' samples. V and J are TRBV4-3 and TRBJ2-7; 8 nucleotides match TRBD1. The sequenced sample consisted of memory CD4+ T cells from PBMCs. As for subset: CD45RA-negative fraction. The CDR3 DNA reads TGCGCCAGCAGCCAAGACAGCAGGGGGCTTTACGAGCAGTACTTC. The encoded protein is CASSQDSRGLYEQYF.